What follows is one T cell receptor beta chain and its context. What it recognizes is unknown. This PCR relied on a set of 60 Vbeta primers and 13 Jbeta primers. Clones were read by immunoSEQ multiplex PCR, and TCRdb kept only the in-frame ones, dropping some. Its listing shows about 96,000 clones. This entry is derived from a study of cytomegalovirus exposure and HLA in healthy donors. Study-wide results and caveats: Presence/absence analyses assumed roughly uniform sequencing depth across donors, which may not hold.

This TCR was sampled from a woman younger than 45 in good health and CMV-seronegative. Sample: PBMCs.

Here the CDR3 DNA reads TGTGCCAGCAGCCAGGTGTGGCCAGGGGGGCAAGAGACCCAGTACTTC. Protein product: CASSQVWPGGQETQYF. The V call is TRBV11-2, the J call TRBJ2-5; D possibly corresponds to TRBD1 (7 bases). The length of the CDR3 is 16 residues. Trimming took off 5 bases at V and 2 bases at J, with 18 bases between the two ends. Germline CDR1 SGHAT, CDR2 FQNNGV.